The 29 T cell receptor beta chains below all came from one sample that was sequenced in a study of cytomegalovirus exposure and HLA in healthy donors. In the PCR, 60 Vbeta and 13 Jbeta primers were used. Sequencing was performed with immunoSEQ multiplex PCR; in TCRdb, only in-frame clones are kept and a portion is missing. The table records roughly 150,000 clones, around 80% of them present only once. Input material: PBMCs. These receptors were obtained from a male donor in good health and CMV-seronegative.

The chain has TRBV5-1 and TRBJ1-2; TRBD1 matches at 8 bases. CDR1 is SGHRS and CDR2 is YFSETQ in the germline V gene. The CDR3 is made up of 15 amino acids. The junction had 7 bases not matched to a gene; V was cut back by 4 bases and J by 2 bases. CDR3 amino acids: CASSGLQGANYGYTF. The CDR3 DNA sequence: TGCGCCAGCAGCGGGCTTCAGGGGGCGAACTATGGCTACACCTTC.

This clone has only a few counts. This chain links TRBV7-9 with TRBJ2-6; TRBD2 might be the D (6 bases). The CDR3 runs to 18 residues. V was cut by 2 bases and J by 2 bases, with 16 bases left in between. Germline CDR1 is SEHNR and CDR2 is FQNEAQ (reference sequence). CDR3 bases: TGTGCCAGCAGCTTAAGGCGGGGTCGAATCCCTGGGGCCAACGTCCTGACTTTC. Residues: CASSLRRGRIPGANVLTF. Full variable domain (missing parts from reference TRBV7-9 and TRBJ2-6): DTGVSQNPRHKITKRGQNVTFRCDPISEHNRLYWYRQTLGQGPEFLTYFQNEAQLEKSRLLSDRFSAERPKGSFSTLEIQRTEQGDSAMYLCASSLRRGRIPGANVLTFGAGSRLTVL.

This chain joins TRBV19 and TRBJ1-4, with 9 bases lining up with TRBD1. V was pared by 7 bases and J by 7 bases, with 10 bases of the junction left unmatched. The CDR3 is made up of 15 amino acids. Germline V CDR1 and CDR2: LNHDA, SQIVND (reference sequence). The CDR3 is CASNPLGQGTEKLFF. The CDR3 nucleotides are TGTGCCAGTAACCCTCTGGGACAGGGAACTGAAAAACTGTTTTTT.

The chain uses TRBV6-5 and TRBJ1-4, with D uncertain. The V gene lost 6 bases and the J gene lost 2 bases, with 10 bases spanning the gap. The CDR3 contains 14 residues. CDR1 is MNHEY, CDR2 SVGAGI, per germline. DNA for the CDR3: TGTGCCAGCAGGGGAGTAGGGACTAATGAAAAACTGTTTTTT. Translation: CASRGVGTNEKLFF.

This clone was seen a single time. The rearrangement links TRBV11-3 to TRBJ2-2; D is unclear. Germline V CDR1 and CDR2: SGHNT, YENEEA. The CDR3 spans 14 residues. V lost 2 bases, J lost 4 bases, and 8 bases lay in between. CDR3 amino acids: CASSLSGFTGELFF. The DNA for the CDR3 is TGTGCCAGCAGCTTATCAGGTTTCACCGGGGAGCTGTTTTTT.

J is TRBJ2-6 and V is TRBV27, with D perhaps matching TRBD2 (5 bases). The CDR3 length is 16 residues. Germline V gives CDR1 MNHEY, CDR2 SMNVEV (reference sequence). The germline V and J ends were trimmed by 1 base and 4 bases, with 11 bases remaining between them. Here the CDR3 reads CASSLFGVTGANVLTF. The CDR3 region has the DNA TGTGCCAGCAGTTTATTCGGGGTCACGGGGGCCAACGTCCTGACTTTC.

This rearrangement joins TRBV4-1 to TRBJ1-5; D gene uncertain. CDR1 and CDR2 from the germline V gene are MGHRA and YSYEKL. The CDR3 is 17 amino acids. V lost 1 base and J 6 bases, leaving 19 bases between the germline ends. The CDR3, as DNA: TGCGCCAGCAGCCAAGGGCTCCGGCAGACTCACTTTCAGCCCCAGCATTTT. As protein: CASSQGLRQTHFQPQHF.

The J gene is TRBJ2-7, the V gene TRBV4-1; 7 positions agree with TRBD1. From germline, CDR1 is MGHRA and CDR2 YSYEKL. The CDR3 runs to 15 residues. The trim removed 6 bases at V and 6 bases at J, leaving 14 bases unmatched. The CDR3 bases are TGCGCCAGCAGGCCCTCACAGGGGTGGACCGGCGAGCAGTACTTC. Translating it yields CASRPSQGWTGEQYF.

The chain combines TRBV5-4 with TRBJ1-2, with a tentative D call TRBD1 (6 bases). V was cut by 4 bases and J by 8 bases, with 15 bases left in between. CDR1 is SGHNT, CDR2 YYREEE, per germline (reference sequence). The CDR3 runs 13 residues. The CDR3 reads CASSAAGVEGYTF. CDR3 DNA sequence: TGTGCCAGCAGCGCAGCAGGGGTGGAGGGCTACACCTTC. Using reference TRBV5-4 and TRBJ1-2 for the parts outside the CDR3, the full variable domain is ETGVTQSPTHLIKTRGQQVTLRCSSQSGHNTVSWYQQALGQGPQFIFQYYREEENGRGNFPPRFSGLQFPNYSSELNVNALELDDSALYLCASSAAGVEGYTFGSGTRLTVV.

The V call is TRBV6-5, the J call TRBJ2-1, with TRBD2 matching 10 bases. Germline assignment: CDR1 MNHEY and CDR2 SVGAGI. The trim removed 5 bases at V and 6 bases at J, leaving 7 bases unmatched. The CDR3 is made up of 15 amino acids. The CDR3 DNA reads TGTGCCAGCAGTCCATTAGCGGGGGGCCTCAATGAGCAGTTCTTC. Protein product: CASSPLAGGLNEQFF.

CDR3 sequence reads: CASSVKQGWGQPQHF. The CDR3 region has the DNA TGTGCCAGTAGCGTAAAACAGGGTTGGGGTCAGCCCCAGCATTTT. The genes are TRBV19 and TRBJ1-5; a possible D gene is TRBD1 (6 bases). V lost 6 bases and J 6 bases, leaving 18 bases between the germline ends. Germline loops: CDR1 LNHDA, CDR2 SQIVND (reference sequence). The CDR3 covers 15 residues.

The J gene is TRBJ1-3, the V gene TRBV7-8; D remains unclear. The CDR3 has 15 amino acids. V was cut by 1 base and J by 0 bases, with 7 bases left in between. Germline loops: CDR1 SGHVS, CDR2 FQNEAQ. The DNA of the CDR3 is TGTGCCAGCAGCTTAGAATTTAGCTCTGGAAACACCATATATTTT. Translating it yields CASSLEFSSGNTIYF.

The genes are TRBV19 and TRBJ1-2; 10 positions match TRBD1. This CDR3 comprises 14 residues. The germline gives CDR1 LNHDA, CDR2 SQIVND (reference sequence). V lost 4 bases, J lost 6 bases, and 5 bases stayed unmatched. This CDR3 is CASSRGQGVDGYTF. The CDR3 DNA sequence: TGTGCCAGTAGTAGAGGACAGGGGGTTGATGGCTACACCTTC.

V is TRBV6-5 and J is TRBJ1-1; the match to TRBD1 covers 9 bases. The CDR3 contains 14 residues. V lost 6 bases to trimming and J lost 1 base; unmatched junction nucleotides: 3. Looked up from germline, CDR1 is MNHEY and CDR2 is SVGAGI. CDR3 in amino acids: CASRKTGGNTEAFF. CDR3 in DNA: TGTGCCAGCAGGAAGACAGGGGGGAACACTGAAGCTTTCTTT.

This sequence joins TRBV5-4 and TRBJ1-3; D perhaps matches TRBD1 (6 bases). This CDR3 has 14 residues. V lost 1 base, J lost 4 bases, and 9 bases lay in between. CDR1 is SGHNT, CDR2 YYREEE, per germline (reference sequence). DNA for the CDR3: TGTGCCAGCAGCTTGCCGGGGACAGGAAACACCATATATTTT. Protein: CASSLPGTGNTIYF.

The rearrangement links TRBV6-5 to TRBJ1-4; D gene uncertain. Trimming left V 6 bases short and J 2 bases short, with 4 bases between. CDR1 is MNHEY and CDR2 is SVGAGI in the germline V gene. CDR3 size: 12 residues. The DNA for the CDR3 is TGTGCCAGCAGCGCGACTAATGAAAAACTGTTTTTT. This gives the protein CASSATNEKLFF.

The chain carries TRBV7-9 and TRBJ1-3; 7 bases line up with TRBD1. CDR3 size: 15 residues. J was trimmed by 2 bases and V by 5 bases; bases with no gene match: 6. Germline V gene lookup returns CDR1 SEHNR and CDR2 FQNEAQ (reference sequence). CDR3 DNA sequence: TGTGCCAGCAGCCTAAGGGGGCAGACTGGAAACACCATATATTTT. The encoded protein is CASSLRGQTGNTIYF. The whole variable domain, filled in from reference TRBV7-9 and TRBJ1-3, reads DTGVSQNPRHKITKRGQNVTFRCDPISEHNRLYWYRQTLGQGPEFLTYFQNEAQLEKSRLLSDRFSAERPKGSFSTLEIQRTEQGDSAMYLCASSLRGQTGNTIYFGEGSWLTVV.

The chain links TRBV18 to TRBJ2-7; possibly TRBD2 for D (5 bases). The CDR3 sequence is 15 residues long. Trimming cost V 0 bases and J 0 bases, with 9 bases left between them. Looked up from germline, CDR1 is KGHSH and CDR2 is LQKENI. CDR3 coding DNA: TGTGCCAGCTCACCACCGTGGACTCCCTCCTACGAGCAGTACTTC. Translated, it gives CASSPPWTPSYEQYF.

This chain links TRBV2 with TRBJ2-3, with D hard to call. The V end lost 2 bases, the J end lost 2 bases, and 8 bases lay between the germline ends. The germline CDR1 and CDR2 sequences are SNHLY and FYNNEI. The CDR3 has 14 amino acids. DNA for the CDR3: TGTGCCAGCAGTGAAACTAAACCCACAGATACGCAGTATTTT. It encodes CASSETKPTDTQYF.

Points on this clone: An end of the junction does not agree with germline; a read error may underlie this. This chain connects TRBV7-9 to TRBJ2-1, with 9 nucleotides matching TRBD2. This CDR3 region has 15 residues. Germline CDR1 and CDR2: SEHNR and FQNEAQ (reference sequence). CDR3 residues: CSSSTLAGSYNEQFF. In nucleotides, the CDR3 is TGTTCCAGCAGCACCCTAGCGGGGAGCTACAATGAGCAGTTCTTC.

The J gene is TRBJ2-3, the V gene TRBV11-2; TRBD2 matches at 12 bases. The junction had 6 bases not matched to a gene; V was cut back by 4 bases and J by 4 bases. Germline V CDR1 and CDR2: SGHAT, FQNNGV. The CDR3 spans 16 residues. The CDR3 sequence: CASSSPSGGGPDTQYF. The CDR3 DNA follows: TGTGCCAGCAGCTCCCCTAGCGGGGGGGGACCAGATACGCAGTATTTT.

Concerning this clone: The same CDR3 is also encoded by other DNA sequences in this sample. The J gene is TRBJ2-2, the V gene TRBV5-1; 7 bases align to TRBD1. The CDR3 sequence is 15 residues long. CDR1 is SGHRS, CDR2 YFSETQ, per germline. With 0 bases clipped from V and 4 bases from J, the junction kept 3 bases outside the gene matches. The DNA of the CDR3 is TGCGCCAGCAGCTTGGGACAGGGTGGCACCGGGGAGCTGTTTTTT. Translating it yields CASSLGQGGTGELFF.

The J gene is TRBJ1-1, the V gene TRBV11-2; 9 nucleotides match TRBD1. The junction had 3 bases not matched to a gene; V was cut back by 3 bases and J by 1 base. The CDR3 covers 15 residues. In germline, CDR1 is SGHAT, CDR2 FQNNGV. The CDR3 spells CASSFTGGWNTEAFF. DNA for the CDR3: TGTGCCAGCAGCTTCACAGGGGGCTGGAACACTGAAGCTTTCTTT. The complete variable domain, with remaining parts taken from reference TRBV11-2 and TRBJ1-1, reads EAGVAQSPRYKIIEKRQSVAFWCNPISGHATLYWYQQILGQGPKLLIQFQNNGVVDDSQLPKDRFSAERLKGVDSTLKIQPAKLEDSAVYLCASSFTGGWNTEAFFGQGTRLTVV.

This clone has only a few counts. J is TRBJ1-5 and V is TRBV2; no clear D. The V gene's germline CDR1 is SNHLY and CDR2 FYNNEI. Trimming took 3 bases from V and 7 from J, leaving 10 bases between them. This CDR3 has 13 amino acids. CDR3 protein: CASSEDSSQPQHF. The CDR3 nucleotides are TGTGCCAGCAGTGAGGACTCGTCCCAGCCCCAGCATTTT.

The CDR3 coding sequence is TGTGCCAGCAGCTTAGCGGTAGGACAGTCTCATAATCAGCCCCAGCATTTT. This sequence encodes CASSLAVGQSHNQPQHF. V and J are TRBV7-6 and TRBJ1-5, with D possibly being TRBD1 (6 bases). This CDR3 region has 17 residues. Deletions cut 0 bases from V and 4 bases from J, with 16 bases between. Germline CDR1 SGHVS, CDR2 FNYEAQ.

This chain connects TRBV5-1 to TRBJ2-3; D might be TRBD2 (6 bases). The CDR3 is 15 amino acids. Germline CDR1 and CDR2: SGHRS and YFSETQ. Trimming removed 3 bases from V and 0 bases from J, with 11 bases in between. The CDR3 here is CASSSGGSSTDTQYF. CDR3 nucleotide sequence: TGCGCCAGCAGCTCCGGGGGTTCTAGCACAGATACGCAGTATTTT.

The chain is built from TRBV4-1 and TRBJ2-1; 11 bases are shared with TRBD1. The CDR3 covers 16 residues. In germline, CDR1 is MGHRA, CDR2 YSYEKL. The junction had 6 bases not matched to a gene; V was cut back by 4 bases and J by 4 bases. The CDR3 sequence is CASSRTGTGGYNEQFF. DNA of the CDR3: TGCGCCAGCAGCCGAACCGGGACAGGGGGATACAATGAGCAGTTCTTC.

In this sample, this clone turned up once. This chain uses TRBV4-1 with TRBJ1-1; D call uncertain. The CDR3 runs 14 residues. Germline V gives CDR1 MGHRA, CDR2 YSYEKL. With 0 bases removed from V and 0 bases from J, the gap between germline ends came to 5 bases. The chain's CDR3 is CASSQDRVNTEAFF. The CDR3 DNA sequence: TGCGCCAGCAGCCAAGATCGGGTGAACACTGAAGCTTTCTTT.

The rearrangement joins TRBV13 to TRBJ1-2, with D unclear. The ends were cut back, 3 bases at V and 2 bases at J, with 7 bases in the middle. Germline loops: CDR1 PRHDT, CDR2 FYEKMQ (reference sequence). The length of the CDR3 is 13 residues. The CDR3 nucleotides read TGTGCCAGCAGCTTCGGACTAAACTATGGCTACACCTTC. Amino acid sequence: CASSFGLNYGYTF.